Each of the 8 T cell receptor beta chains below was sequenced from the same sample in a study of T cell changes during pregnancy in multiple sclerosis. Sequencing used immunoSEQ multiplex PCR; TCRdb keeps in-frame clones, though not all of them. The sample yields over 45,000 clones, 91% seen once. The source was CD8+ T cells from peripheral blood mononuclear cells, collected after pregnancy. These receptors came from a female donor with multiple sclerosis, enrolled in a pregnancy study.

V gene TRBV6-6 combines with J gene TRBJ2-7; D gene ambiguous. With 5 bases removed from V and 3 bases from J, the gap between germline ends came to 5 bases. Germline V gives CDR1 MNHNY, CDR2 SVGAGI (reference sequence). The CDR3 extends over 11 amino acids. The CDR3 DNA reads as TGTGCCAGCAGTGAGAGCTACGAGCAGTACTTC. It is translated as CASSESYEQYF.

CDR3 DNA sequence: TGTGCCTGCAGGCTAGCGGGAGAAAGAGATACGCAGTATTTT. It specifies CACRLAGERDTQYF. The gene calls are TRBV30 and TRBJ2-3; TRBD2 matches 10 bases. The ends lost 6 bases at V and 5 bases at J; junction bases unmatched: 8. Germline V CDR1 and CDR2: GTSNPN, SVGIG (reference sequence). The CDR3 contains 14 residues.

V usage is TRBV10-1 and J usage is TRBJ2-2, with D possibly being TRBD1 (6 bases). The CDR3 is 14 residues long. The germline V and J ends were trimmed by 7 bases and 3 bases, with 12 bases remaining between them. The germline V gene encodes CDR1 WNHNN and CDR2 SYGVQD (reference sequence). CDR3: CASISRGYTGELFF. The CDR3 DNA sequence: TGCGCCAGCATCTCAAGGGGGTACACCGGGGAGCTGTTTTTT.

The chain employs TRBV5-6 and TRBJ1-6; D remains unclear. Trimming pared 0 bases from V and 9 bases from J, leaving 16 bases between. The length of the CDR3 is 16 residues. Germline-derived CDR1 and CDR2 are SGHDT and YYEEEE. The CDR3, as DNA: TGTGCCAGCAGCTTGGCAGGTGTAATCGGCATTTCACCCCTCCACTTT. Protein: CASSLAGVIGISPLHF. Full variable domain (missing parts from reference TRBV5-6 and TRBJ1-6): DAGVTQSPTHLIKTRGQQVTLRCSPKSGHDTVSWYQQALGQGPQFIFQYYEEEERQRGNFPDRFSGHQFPNYSSELNVNALLLGDSALYLCASSLAGVIGISPLHFGNGTRLTVT.

The chain couples TRBV6-6 to TRBJ2-7, with D unresolved. CDR3 length equals 14 residues. Germline V gene data show CDR1 as MNHNY and CDR2 as SVGAGI (reference sequence). V was shortened by 0 bases and J by 0 bases, with 6 bases between the two germline ends. Written as DNA, the CDR3 is TGTGCCAGCAGTTACTCTCCAGGCTCCTACGAGCAGTACTTC. Amino acids: CASSYSPGSYEQYF.

J is TRBJ2-7 and V is TRBV7-9; D perhaps matches TRBD1 (5 bases). The CDR3 length is 14 residues. The germline V gene encodes CDR1 SEHNR and CDR2 FQNEAQ (reference sequence). Trimming removed 2 bases at V and 0 bases at J, with 8 bases between. This chain's CDR3 is CASSLTGFSYEQYF. The CDR3 DNA sequence: TGTGCCAGCAGCTTAACAGGTTTCTCCTACGAGCAGTACTTC.

This clone was recorded a few times. The DNA for the CDR3 is TGTGCCAGCAGCTTATCACCCCCAGGGTTGGACACTGAAGCTTTCTTT. This encodes CASSLSPPGLDTEAFF. This sequence joins TRBV7-6 and TRBJ1-1, with a possible D match to TRBD1 (5 bases). The ends were cut back, 2 bases at V and 3 bases at J, with 16 bases in the middle. In germline, CDR1 is SGHVS, CDR2 FNYEAQ. This CDR3 has 16 amino acids.

This clone is labeled as medium-sized. J is TRBJ2-3 and V is TRBV19, with 12 bases lining up with TRBD2. Germline V gives CDR1 LNHDA, CDR2 SQIVND (reference sequence). CDR3 length: 15 residues. J lost 4 bases, V lost 7 bases, and 6 bases had no gene match. The CDR3 sequence is CASTIGLAGSDTQYF. The CDR3 DNA sequence: TGTGCCAGTACCATCGGACTAGCGGGATCAGATACGCAGTATTTT.